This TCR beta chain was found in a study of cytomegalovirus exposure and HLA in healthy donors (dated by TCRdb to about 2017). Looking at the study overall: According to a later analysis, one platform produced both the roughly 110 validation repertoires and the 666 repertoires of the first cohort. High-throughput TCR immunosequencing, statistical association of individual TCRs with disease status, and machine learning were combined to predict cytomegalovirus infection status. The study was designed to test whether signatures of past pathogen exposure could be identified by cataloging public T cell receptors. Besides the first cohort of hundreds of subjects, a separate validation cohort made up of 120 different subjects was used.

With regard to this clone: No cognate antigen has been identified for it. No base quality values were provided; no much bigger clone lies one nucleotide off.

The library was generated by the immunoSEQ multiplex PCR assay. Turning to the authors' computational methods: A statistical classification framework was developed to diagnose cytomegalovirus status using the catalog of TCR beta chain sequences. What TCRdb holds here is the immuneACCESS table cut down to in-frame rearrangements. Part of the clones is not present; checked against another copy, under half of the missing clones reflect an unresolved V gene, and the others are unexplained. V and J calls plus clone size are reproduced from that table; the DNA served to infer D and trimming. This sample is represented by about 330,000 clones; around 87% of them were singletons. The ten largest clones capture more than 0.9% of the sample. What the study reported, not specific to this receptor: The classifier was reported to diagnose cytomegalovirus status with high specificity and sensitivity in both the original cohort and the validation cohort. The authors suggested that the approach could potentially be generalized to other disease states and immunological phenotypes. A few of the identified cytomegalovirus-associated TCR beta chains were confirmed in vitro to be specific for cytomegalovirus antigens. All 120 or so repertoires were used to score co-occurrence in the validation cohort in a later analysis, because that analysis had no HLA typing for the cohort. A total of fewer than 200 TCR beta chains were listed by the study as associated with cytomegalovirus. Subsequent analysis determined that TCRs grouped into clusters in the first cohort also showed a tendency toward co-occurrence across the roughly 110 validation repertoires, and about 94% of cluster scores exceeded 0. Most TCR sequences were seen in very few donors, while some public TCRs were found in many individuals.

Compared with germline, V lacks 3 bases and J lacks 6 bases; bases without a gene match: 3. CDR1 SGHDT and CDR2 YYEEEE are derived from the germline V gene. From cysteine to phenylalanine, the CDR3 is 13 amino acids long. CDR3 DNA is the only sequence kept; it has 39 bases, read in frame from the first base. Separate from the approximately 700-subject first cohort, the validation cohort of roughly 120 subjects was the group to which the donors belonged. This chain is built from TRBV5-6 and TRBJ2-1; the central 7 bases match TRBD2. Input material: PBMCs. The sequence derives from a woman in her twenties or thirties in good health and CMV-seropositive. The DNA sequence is TGTGCCAGCAGCTGGGGGGGAGGCAATGAGCAGTTCTTC. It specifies CASSWGGGNEQFF. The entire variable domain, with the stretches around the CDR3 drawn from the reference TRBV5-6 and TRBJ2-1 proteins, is DAGVTQSPTHLIKTRGQQVTLRCSPKSGHDTVSWYQQALGQGPQFIFQYYEEEERQRGNFPDRFSGHQFPNYSSELNVNALLLGDSALYLCASSWGGGNEQFFGPGTRLTVL.